The 13 T cell receptor beta chains below were found in one sample sequenced in a study of blood T cell repertoires in COVID-19. The data were produced by immunoSEQ multiplex PCR, yet TCRdb's version contains in-frame clones alone and is incomplete. This table holds some 200,000 clones, 89% found once. Sequencing was carried out using PBMCs or T cells enriched from blood (not recorded which). These receptors originate from a woman between 18 and 29 years old who had recovered from COVID-19.

The chain has TRBV6-5 and TRBJ1-6; D is unclear. V lost 2 bases, J lost 11 bases, and 13 bases lay in between. This CDR3 contains 14 residues. Germline CDR1 reads MNHEY; CDR2 reads SVGAGI. The CDR3 sequence: CASSYPRLGAPLHF. Written as DNA, the CDR3 is TGTGCCAGCAGTTACCCGAGGCTCGGCGCACCCCTCCACTTT.

The rearrangement joins TRBV6-5 to TRBJ1-3; 8 positions agree with TRBD1. The CDR3 is 13 amino acids. Germline loops: CDR1 MNHEY, CDR2 SVGAGI. V shed 4 bases, J shed 5 bases, and the junction held 1 base outside the gene matches. CDR3 amino acids: CASSWDRRNTIYF. For the CDR3, the DNA is TGTGCCAGCAGTTGGGACAGGAGAAACACCATATATTTT.

This sequence joins TRBV5-1 and TRBJ2-6; no clear D. Germline CDR1 reads SGHRS; CDR2 reads YFSETQ. V gave up 4 bases and J gave up 0 bases, with 20 bases separating them. This CDR3 is 19 amino acids long. CDR3 bases: TGCGCCAGCAGCCCCCGTAGGTGGAGCAGCCTCTCTGGGGCCAACGTCCTGACTTTC. It codes for CASSPRRWSSLSGANVLTF.

The chain is built from TRBV7-9 and TRBJ1-3; D ambiguous. This CDR3 has 15 amino acids. From germline, CDR1 is SEHNR and CDR2 FQNEAQ (reference sequence). With 2 bases removed from V and 4 bases from J, the gap between germline ends came to 12 bases. In DNA form, the CDR3 reads TGTGCCAGCAGCTTATATGTGAGCTCCGGAAACACCATATATTTT. Translation: CASSLYVSSGNTIYF.

This sequence joins TRBV9 and TRBJ2-3, with D maybe TRBD2 (6 bases). This CDR3 region has 18 residues. V lost 4 bases to trimming and J lost 3 bases, with 24 bases between them. CDR1 and CDR2 (germline): SGDLS, YYNGEE. The CDR3 sequence is CASSPLRTRDSNTDTQYF. DNA for the CDR3: TGTGCCAGCAGCCCTTTACGGACCCGGGACTCCAATACAGATACGCAGTATTTT.

CDR3 in amino acids: CASSLQGLGSPLHF. The CDR3 DNA follows: TGTGCCAGCAGCTTACAGGGTTTGGGCTCACCCCTCCACTTT. The chain employs TRBV7-3 and TRBJ1-6, with a possible D match to TRBD1 (5 bases). Germline-derived CDR1 and CDR2 are SGHTA and FQGTGA. V gave up 2 bases and J gave up 10 bases, with 12 bases separating them. The CDR3 has 14 amino acids.

The sample holds one count of this clone. The chain employs TRBV6-1 and TRBJ1-2; D may be TRBD1 (5 bases). This CDR3 has 13 residues. Germline-derived CDR1 and CDR2 are MNHNS and SASEGT. Trimming shortened V by 2 bases and J by 6 bases, and 10 bases separated the two germline ends. The CDR3 spells CASSESQANGYTF. The CDR3 bases are TGTGCCAGCAGTGAATCACAGGCTAATGGCTACACCTTC.

V and J are TRBV7-9 and TRBJ2-3; D is ambiguous. Germline loops: CDR1 SEHNR, CDR2 FQNEAQ (reference sequence). CDR3 length equals 13 residues. Trimming removed 5 bases from V and 4 bases from J, with 10 bases in between. This CDR3 is CASSPRFPDTQYF. Written as DNA, the CDR3 is TGTGCCAGCAGCCCGAGATTTCCAGATACGCAGTATTTT.

The rearrangement links TRBV28 to TRBJ1-5; D perhaps matches TRBD1 (5 bases). V lost 5 bases and J 1 base, leaving 18 bases between the germline ends. There are 17 residues in the CDR3. Germline V lookup: CDR1 MDHEN, CDR2 SYDVKM. DNA for the CDR3: TGTGCCAGCAGTCGATATTCGGGGGAATGGAGCAATCAGCCCCAGCATTTT. Its translation is CASSRYSGEWSNQPQHF.

The chain carries TRBV11-2 and TRBJ2-3; no firm D call. Trimming removed 2 bases at V and 5 bases at J, with 11 bases between. CDR1 SGHAT and CDR2 FQNNGV come from the germline V gene. The CDR3 consists of 14 residues. This chain's CDR3 is CASSLISPRDTQYF. Written as DNA, the CDR3 is TGTGCCAGCAGCTTAATTTCCCCCCGAGATACGCAGTATTTT.

The genes are TRBV27 and TRBJ2-7; 8 bases match TRBD1. Trimming cost V 5 bases and J 3 bases; bases outside gene matches: 12. There are 16 residues in the CDR3. The germline V gene has CDR1 MNHEY and CDR2 SMNVEV (reference sequence). CDR3 in DNA: TGTGCCAGCAGTAGATACGGACAGGGCGGGTTCTACGAGCAGTACTTC. Translation gives CASSRYGQGGFYEQYF.

This chain uses TRBV28 with TRBJ2-2, with 8 bases that match TRBD2. This CDR3 has 15 amino acids. The junction had 5 bases not matched to a gene; V was cut back by 4 bases and J by 4 bases. Germline CDR1 and CDR2: MDHEN and SYDVKM. The CDR3 spells CASSYGGAGTGELFF. CDR3 DNA: TGTGCCAGCAGTTACGGGGGGGCCGGCACCGGGGAGCTGTTTTTT.

The V gene is TRBV6-6, the J gene TRBJ2-7; TRBD2 aligns across 16 bases. This CDR3 has 18 amino acids. V dropped 5 bases and J dropped 0; count of bases not matched to a gene: 7. The germline V gene encodes CDR1 MNHNY and CDR2 SVGAGI (reference sequence). The CDR3 region has the DNA TGTGCCAGCAGTCGCCGGGGACTAGCGGGGGGGAGCTCCTACGAGCAGTACTTC. Translation: CASSRRGLAGGSSYEQYF.